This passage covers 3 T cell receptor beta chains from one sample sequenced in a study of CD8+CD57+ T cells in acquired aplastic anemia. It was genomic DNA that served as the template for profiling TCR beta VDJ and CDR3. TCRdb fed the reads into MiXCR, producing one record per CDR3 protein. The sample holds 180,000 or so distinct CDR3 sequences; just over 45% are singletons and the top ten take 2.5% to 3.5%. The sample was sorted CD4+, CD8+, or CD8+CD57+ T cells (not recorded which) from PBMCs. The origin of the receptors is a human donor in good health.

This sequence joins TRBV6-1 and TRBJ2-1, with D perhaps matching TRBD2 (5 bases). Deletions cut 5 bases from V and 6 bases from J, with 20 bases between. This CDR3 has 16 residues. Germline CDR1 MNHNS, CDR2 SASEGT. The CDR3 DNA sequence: TGTGCCAGCAGTCTCAGCCGGGAAAGGGCCCTCAATGAGCAGTTCTTC. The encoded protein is CASSLSRERALNEQFF.

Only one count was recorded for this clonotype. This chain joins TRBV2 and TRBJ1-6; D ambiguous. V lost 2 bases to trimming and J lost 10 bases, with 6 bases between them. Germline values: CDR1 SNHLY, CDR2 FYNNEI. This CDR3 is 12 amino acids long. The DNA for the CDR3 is TGTGCCAGCAGTGAACCGGGATCACCCCTCCACTTT. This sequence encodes CASSEPGSPLHF.

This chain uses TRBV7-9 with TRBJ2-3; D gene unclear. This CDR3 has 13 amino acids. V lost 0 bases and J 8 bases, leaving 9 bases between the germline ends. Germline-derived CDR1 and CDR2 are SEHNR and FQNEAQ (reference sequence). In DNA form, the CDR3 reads TGTGCCAGCAGCTTAGCAACCTTGGGTACGCAGTATTTT. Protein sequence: CASSLATLGTQYF.